This TCR beta chain was sequenced for a study of T cells in Graves' hyperthyroidism and ophthalmopathy. Study as a whole: Peripheral blood was obtained at initial diagnosis, preceding any treatment. Study findings and constraints: The model identified upcoming ophthalmopathy a median approximately six months ahead of onset.

Uncontrolled infections, other autoimmune diseases, pregnancy or lactation led to exclusion of patients. Thyroid ultrasound, orbital computed tomography, clinical symptoms, and serum thyroxine and TRAb underpinned diagnoses. Comments on this clonotype: Antigen: not known. One end of the junction is discordant with germline, which a read error may explain.

There were TCR beta CDR3 regions amplified from RNA transcripts. Initially, a first-round RT-PCR of the TCR CDR3 employed the HTBI primer set. TCRdb redid the calling of the multiplex PCR reads with MiXCR, one entry per CDR3 protein. The sample records 380,000 or so distinct CDR3 sequences, 19% being singletons. This clonotype originated in a woman between 18 and 30 years old with Graves' hyperthyroidism. Sequencing was done on a sample of blood.

CDR3 DNA: TGTGCCAGCAGCCAAGGGCTGGGCAGGGTATTCCGCACCGGGGAGCTGTTGTTT. Residues: CASSQGLGRVFRTGELLF. This sequence joins TRBV4-2 and TRBJ2-2, with D perhaps matching TRBD1 or TRBD2 (5 bases each). Germline CDR1 is LGHNA and CDR2 is YNFKEQ. This CDR3 has 18 amino acids.